The TCR beta chain under discussion was sequenced for a study of shared clonotypes between healthy human individuals. The genomic DNA of each subset was split evenly across several immunoSEQ plates. Generated by immunoSEQ multiplex PCR, the TCRdb table keeps only in-frame clones and is missing some. The data hold around 2.1 million clones, with 90% to 97% observed a single time. Study outcomes and limitations: Shared across a few donors were 5% to 6% of the naive CD4 clonotypes. Clonotypes shared by all four sorted-subset donors had higher generation probabilities than non-shared clonotypes.

Each sample came from a Caucasian adult donor living in Nashville, Tennessee. The length of the CDR3 is 12 residues. Germline V lookup: CDR1 SGHAT, CDR2 FQNNGV. V was shortened by 2 bases and J by 6 bases, with 8 bases between the two germline ends. Remarks on this clone: Its antigen is unidentified.

This TCR derives from a man between 18 and 29 years old in good health. The rearrangement uses TRBV11-2 and TRBJ2-7, with a possible D match to TRBD1 (5 bases). The material sequenced was naive CD4+ T cells sorted from blood. Documented subset: CD45RA+ positively selected. The CDR3 is CASSLKGPEQYF. The CDR3, as DNA: TGTGCCAGCAGCTTAAAGGGGCCCGAGCAGTACTTC.